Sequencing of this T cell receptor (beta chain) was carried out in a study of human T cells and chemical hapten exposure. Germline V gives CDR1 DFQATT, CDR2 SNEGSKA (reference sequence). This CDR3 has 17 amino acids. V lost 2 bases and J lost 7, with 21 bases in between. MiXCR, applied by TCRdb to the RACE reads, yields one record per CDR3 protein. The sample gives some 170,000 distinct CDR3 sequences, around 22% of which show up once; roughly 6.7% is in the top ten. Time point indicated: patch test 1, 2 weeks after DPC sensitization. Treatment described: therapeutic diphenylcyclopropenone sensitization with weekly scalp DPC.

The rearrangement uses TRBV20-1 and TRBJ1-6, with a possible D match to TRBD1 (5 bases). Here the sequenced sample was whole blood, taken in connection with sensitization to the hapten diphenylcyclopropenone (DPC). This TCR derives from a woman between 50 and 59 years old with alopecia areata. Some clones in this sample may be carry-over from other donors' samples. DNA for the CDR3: TGCAGTGCTAGAAAAGTGAACTCCAGGGCGTTCAATTCACCCCTCCACTTT. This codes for CSARKVNSRAFNSPLHF.